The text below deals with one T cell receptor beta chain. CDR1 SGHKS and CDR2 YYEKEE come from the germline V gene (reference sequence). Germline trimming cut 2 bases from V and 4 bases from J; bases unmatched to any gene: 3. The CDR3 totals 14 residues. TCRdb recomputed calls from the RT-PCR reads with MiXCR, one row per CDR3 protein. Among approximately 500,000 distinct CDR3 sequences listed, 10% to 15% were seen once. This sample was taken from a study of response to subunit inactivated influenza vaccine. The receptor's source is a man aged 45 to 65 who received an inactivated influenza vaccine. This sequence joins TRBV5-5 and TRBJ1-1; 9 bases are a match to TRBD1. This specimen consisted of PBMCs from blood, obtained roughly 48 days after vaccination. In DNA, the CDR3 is TGTGCCAGCAGCTTACAGGGGGCGTTCACTGAAGCTTTCTTT. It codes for CASSLQGAFTEAFF.